The source of this T cell receptor (beta chain) is a study of human T cells and chemical hapten exposure. On the study more broadly: 0.01% DPC was applied to the upper back in patch tests, which were read at 6 days.

V was pared by 2 bases and J by 5 bases, with 10 bases between. The CDR3 length is 13 residues. Germline lookup yields CDR1 SGHTA and CDR2 FQGNSA. This clonotype was recorded a few times. Its cognate antigen is unknown. Study results and caveats: Expanded TCRs formed significantly more large CDR3 similarity clusters than controls. Each of the donors had alopecia, so their immune responses may not resemble those of healthy people.

One entry per CDR3 protein results from TCRdb running MiXCR on the RACE reads. The data contain approximately 50,000 distinct CDR3 sequences, 11% of them singletons. Indicated time point: pre-sensitization, week 0. The treatment was: therapeutic diphenylcyclopropenone sensitization with weekly scalp DPC. The chain has TRBV7-2 and TRBJ2-7; D possibly corresponds to TRBD2 (6 bases). This TCR derives from a middle-aged woman with alopecia areata. Some clones in this sample may be carry-over from other donors' samples. The sample was whole blood, taken in connection with sensitization to the hapten diphenylcyclopropenone (DPC). Here the CDR3 reads CASSLFGSNEQYF. Here the CDR3 DNA reads TGTGCCAGCAGCTTATTCGGGAGCAACGAGCAGTACTTC.